The next 2 T cell receptor beta chains were all read from a single sample in a study of blood T cells in healthy people across ages (dated by TCRdb to the mid-2010s). The library was built by means of 5' RACE. Sequenced on an Illumina HiSeq 2500. A second PCR of roughly 7 to 11 cycles was performed with a sample-barcoded 5' primer and a J-beta primer mix. TCRdb redid the processing of the public reads, applying fastp at Q25 and MiXCR, and retained in-frame beta chains. Merged by CDR3 protein, the rows form single entries marked with the most common genes and DNA. For this sample the table gives around 1.7 million distinct CDR3 sequences, of which under 30% were detected only once. Of the sample, roughly 8% is held by the ten largest clones. The sample was blood. These receptors originate from a woman aged 25 to 39 in good health.

In this sample, this clonotype turned up a few times. The chain recombines TRBV21-1 with TRBJ2-4; the tabulated D call, TRBD1, remains unverified against the DNA. TRBV21-1 corresponds to a pseudogene. The CDR3 extends over 19 amino acids. CDR3 amino acids: CASSAQGGWGAVAKNIQYF. CDR3 coding DNA: TGTGCCAGCAGCGCTCAGGGGGGTTGGGGTGCGGTAGCCAAAAACATTCAGTACTTC.

The rearrangement joins TRBV5-1 to TRBJ1-1; D perhaps matches TRBD1 (6 bases). This CDR3 is built from 15 residues. V was trimmed by 4 bases and J by 1 base, leaving 14 bases between them. In germline, CDR1 is SGHRS, CDR2 YFSETQ. The CDR3: CASSPSPQGNTEAFF. The CDR3 coding sequence is TGCGCCAGCAGCCCGTCCCCACAGGGGAACACTGAAGCTTTCTTT.